Below are 12 T cell receptor beta chains sequenced from a single sample in a study of blood T cell repertoires in COVID-19. Clones were read by immunoSEQ multiplex PCR, and TCRdb kept only the in-frame ones, dropping some. The profile covers roughly 120,000 clones, with about 80% appearing a single time and 16% taken by the ten largest. The sequencing input was peripheral blood. All receptors come from a woman over 75 with active or convalescent COVID-19.

The rearrangement joins TRBV7-9 to TRBJ2-1; TRBD2 might be the D (6 bases). The length of the CDR3 is 16 residues. Germline loops: CDR1 SEHNR, CDR2 FQNEAQ (reference sequence). Trimming took off 5 bases at V and 2 bases at J, with 16 bases between the two ends. CDR3 sequence (DNA): TGTGCCAGCAGCCCCCGTCTCGGACTAACCTACAATGAGCAGTTCTTC. This translates into CASSPRLGLTYNEQFF.

This clone has a count of ten or more. The chain is built from TRBV2 and TRBJ2-7; weak D call: TRBD2 (7 bases). Trimming left V 6 bases short and J 5 bases short, with 20 bases between. The germline CDR1 and CDR2 sequences are SNHLY and FYNNEI. The CDR3 runs to 15 residues. The CDR3 bases are TGTGCCAGCAGGGCTATGGGCGGGGGCAAGGACGAGCAGTACTTC. Translated: CASRAMGGGKDEQYF.

This chain connects TRBV30 to TRBJ1-1, with D possibly TRBD1 on 5 matching bases. The CDR3 has 14 residues. Germline CDR1 is GTSNPN and CDR2 is SVGIG (reference sequence). The V end was cut by 3 bases, the J end by 6 bases, with 17 bases between. In nucleotides, the CDR3 is TGTGCCTGGAGCGCGTTGGGGGGAAATTCTGAAGCTTTCTTT. Its translation: CAWSALGGNSEAFF.

The sample holds a few counts of this clone. The chain links TRBV2 to TRBJ1-5, with 9 positions matching TRBD1. CDR1 is SNHLY, CDR2 FYNNEI, per germline. The CDR3 sequence is 14 residues long. Trimming cost V 7 bases and J 7 bases; bases outside gene matches: 8. The CDR3 DNA follows: TGTGCCAGCACCAAGGGACAGGGCCGGCAGCCCCAGCATTTT. As protein: CASTKGQGRQPQHF.

The gene calls are TRBV2 and TRBJ1-2; 9 positions match TRBD1. Germline V lookup: CDR1 SNHLY, CDR2 FYNNEI. V gave up 2 bases and J gave up 4 bases; unmatched junction bases: 2. This CDR3 spans 14 amino acids. CDR3 bases: TGTGCCAGCAGTGAAAACAGGGGGCCCTATGGCTACACCTTC. Translating gives CASSENRGPYGYTF.

This clone showed up just a few times. The CDR3, as DNA: TGTGCCAGCAGCGGGGGGGGGCAACAGCCCCAGCATTTT. This encodes CASSGGGQQPQHF. The chain is built from TRBV6-5 and TRBJ1-5; tentative D call: TRBD1 (6 bases). This CDR3 spans 13 amino acids. The V gene lost 6 bases and the J gene lost 7 bases, with 13 bases spanning the gap. Germline-derived CDR1 and CDR2 are MNHEY and SVGAGI.

The chain joins TRBV5-8 to TRBJ1-2, with 10 positions matching TRBD1. The ends lost 4 bases at V and 4 bases at J; junction bases unmatched: 10. Looked up from germline, CDR1 is SGHTS and CDR2 is YDEGEE. The CDR3 has 16 amino acids. The DNA for the CDR3 is TGTGCCAGCAGCCTCGTGAGACAGGGGGCCTTCTATGGCTACACCTTC. Translation: CASSLVRQGAFYGYTF.

V and J are TRBV7-6 and TRBJ2-1, with 10 bases aligning to TRBD1. Germline V lookup: CDR1 SGHVS, CDR2 FNYEAQ. There are 15 residues in the CDR3. V gave up 5 bases and J gave up 6 bases; unmatched junction bases: 7. The chain's CDR3 is CASSPPGQGFNEQFF. CDR3 coding DNA: TGTGCCAGCAGCCCCCCGGGACAGGGGTTCAATGAGCAGTTCTTC.

The chain uses TRBV5-1 and TRBJ2-3; D might be TRBD2 (6 bases). The CDR3 runs to 14 residues. The germline V gene encodes CDR1 SGHRS and CDR2 YFSETQ. V was shortened by 0 bases and J by 4 bases, with 9 bases between the two germline ends. CDR3 in DNA: TGCGCCAGCAGCTTGGCTGGAGGGCCAGATACGCAGTATTTT. Translating it yields CASSLAGGPDTQYF.

This chain links TRBV4-3 with TRBJ2-7; 7 bases line up with TRBD2. There are 18 residues in the CDR3. Germline values: CDR1 LGHNA, CDR2 YSLEER. The trim removed 0 bases at V and 0 bases at J, leaving 11 bases unmatched. The CDR3 region is CASSQDWSPSGISYEQYF. Here the CDR3 DNA reads TGCGCCAGCAGCCAAGATTGGTCGCCTAGCGGTATCTCCTACGAGCAGTACTTC.

V and J are TRBV5-6 and TRBJ2-3, with TRBD1 identical over 8 bases. Germline V gene data show CDR1 as SGHDT and CDR2 as YYEEEE. The CDR3 has 15 amino acids. V lost 4 bases and J lost 2; bases outside the gene matches: 6. The CDR3: CASSVTGDDTDTQYF. As DNA, the CDR3 is TGTGCCAGCAGCGTGACAGGGGATGACACAGATACGCAGTATTTT.

V gene TRBV14 combines with J gene TRBJ2-2; D gene uncertain. The V gene lost 0 bases and the J gene lost 7 bases, with 9 bases spanning the gap. The germline V gene has CDR1 SGHDN and CDR2 FVKESK. This CDR3 is built from 14 residues. The CDR3 loop reads CASSQDWAGGELFF. CDR3 nucleotides: TGTGCCAGCAGCCAAGACTGGGCAGGCGGGGAGCTGTTTTTT.